This TCR beta chain stems from a study of T-cell reconstitution after alpha-beta-depleted transplantation in children. This clonotype came up a few times. Its antigen remains unidentified. Whole-study findings and limits: A year post-transplant, T-cell counts and diversity derived mostly from newly produced T cells.

Deletions cut 10 bases from V and 4 bases from J, with 16 bases between. CDR3 length: 13 residues. Germline values: CDR1 MNHNY, CDR2 SVGAGI (reference sequence). Preparation of the TCRbeta library was carried out with unique molecular identifiers. Each CDR3 protein is one row after TCRdb ran MiXCR on the PCR reads. Found here are some 440,000 distinct CDR3 sequences, around 15% of them singletons; the top ten hold around 30%. Here the sequenced sample was PBMCs, mostly from graft donor cells, taken 360 days after TCRalphabeta/CD19-depleted stem cell transplant. V gene TRBV6-6 combines with J gene TRBJ1-1; D remains ambiguous. This TCR came from a boy younger than two who had a stem cell transplant for Wiskott-Aldrich syndrome, so the T cells may come from the graft donor. As DNA, the CDR3 is TGTGCCACCCGACCTGACGCGGTCACTGAAGCTTTCTTT. Encoded protein: CATRPDAVTEAFF.